The next 10 T cell receptor beta chains were all read from a single sample in a study of CD8 T cells in ankylosing spondylitis (dated by TCRdb to about 2017). Libraries were made using 5' RACE. Instrument on record: Illumina HiSeq 2500. TCRdb cleaned the public reads at Q25 with fastp, built clones with MiXCR and kept in-frame beta chains. Rows merge per CDR3 protein into single entries with the most common DNA and genes. The sample profile shows tens of thousands of distinct CDR3 sequences; 25% to 35% of them were found once. The ten largest clones add up to roughly three fifths of the sample. The sample consisted of blood, either unsorted or a sorted T cell fraction (not recorded which). These TCRs come from a male donor with ankylosing spondylitis or in good health (not recorded which).

This clonotype has a count of ten or more. The chain employs TRBV27 and TRBJ2-3; D is perhaps TRBD1 (5 bases). Germline V lookup: CDR1 MNHEY, CDR2 SMNVEV (reference sequence). CDR3 length: 12 residues. The V and J ends lost 9 bases and 2 bases respectively, with 9 bases between them. CDR3 protein: CASQGLTDTQYF. The CDR3 DNA sequence: TGTGCCAGTCAGGGCCTCACAGATACGCAGTATTTT.

In this sample, this clonotype turned up a few times. This sequence joins TRBV11-2 and TRBJ2-2; possibly TRBD2 for D (5 bases). Germline V gives CDR1 SGHAT, CDR2 FQNNGV. The CDR3 sequence is 13 residues long. V was pared by 5 bases and J by 5 bases, with 9 bases between. The CDR3 protein is CASSPGVTGELFF. CDR3 nucleotide sequence: TGTGCCAGCAGCCCCGGGGTGACCGGGGAGCTGTTTTTT.

This chain connects TRBV20-1 to TRBJ2-5; 12 bases match TRBD2. The CDR3 loop spans 15 amino acids. The junction had 5 bases not matched to a gene; V was cut back by 1 base and J by 5 bases. Germline V lookup: CDR1 DFQATT, CDR2 SNEGSKA (reference sequence). Written as DNA, the CDR3 is TGCAGTGCTAGAGCTAGCGGGAGGGCCGATGAGACCCAGTACTTC. It yields the protein CSARASGRADETQYF.

The table lists this clonotype with a few counts. The rearrangement joins TRBV20-1 to TRBJ2-1, with TRBD2 identical over 14 bases. The CDR3 extends over 15 amino acids. The trim removed 5 bases at V and 5 bases at J, leaving 5 bases unmatched. Germline CDR1 reads DFQATT; CDR2 reads SNEGSKA (reference sequence). CDR3 amino acids: CSAPGTSGGNNEQFF. In DNA form, the CDR3 reads TGCAGTGCTCCCGGGACTAGCGGGGGAAACAATGAGCAGTTCTTC.

In its sample, this clonotype was seen a few times. V gene TRBV6-1 combines with J gene TRBJ2-7; D unclear. The CDR3 runs 13 residues. The V gene lost 4 bases and the J gene lost 3 bases, with 10 bases spanning the gap. CDR1 is MNHNS, CDR2 SASEGT, per germline. The CDR3, as DNA: TGTGCCAGCAGTGCCCATACTCACTACGAGCAGTACGTC. Its protein product is CASSAHTHYEQYV.

The chain links TRBV5-1 to TRBJ2-7; no clear D. The germline V gene has CDR1 SGHRS and CDR2 YFSETQ. The CDR3 is 14 amino acids. V lost 0 bases and J 2 bases, leaving 9 bases between the germline ends. CDR3 region: CASSLEMGTYEQYF. CDR3 coding DNA: TGCGCCAGCAGCTTGGAGATGGGGACCTACGAGCAGTACTTC.

This clonotype has a handful of counts. The chain is built from TRBV20-1 and TRBJ1-2; D gene unclear. CDR3 size: 13 residues. The V and J ends lost 0 bases and 2 bases respectively, with 7 bases between them. CDR1 is DFQATT and CDR2 is SNEGSKA in the germline V gene (reference sequence). CDR3 region: CSARDTLNYGYTF. CDR3 in DNA: TGCAGTGCTAGAGACACGTTAAACTATGGCTACACCTTC.

The V gene is TRBV4-2, the J gene TRBJ1-3; D gene unclear. V gave up 2 bases and J gave up 2 bases, with 4 bases separating them. This CDR3 has 13 amino acids. Germline loops: CDR1 LGHNA, CDR2 YNFKEQ. Written as DNA, the CDR3 is TGTGCCAGCAGCCAATTCCCTGGAAACACCATATATTTT. Translation gives CASSQFPGNTIYF.

The rearrangement joins TRBV7-3 to TRBJ2-3; D might be TRBD2 (5 bases). The CDR3 totals 14 residues. Germline CDR1 and CDR2: SGHTA and FQGTGA. Trimming stripped 6 bases from V and 7 bases from J, with 17 bases between. The CDR3 loop is CASSPRAVSYTQYF. In DNA form, the CDR3 reads TGTGCCAGCAGTCCCCGAGCGGTCAGTTATACGCAGTATTTT. Combining the CDR3 with reference TRBV7-3 and TRBJ2-3 gives the whole variable domain GAGVSQTPSNKVTEKGKYVELRCDPISGHTALYWYRQSLGQGPEFLIYFQGTGAADDSGLPNDRFFAVRPEGSVSTLKIQRTERGDSAVYLCASSPRAVSYTQYFGPGTRLTVL.

V and J are TRBV5-1 and TRBJ1-2; weak D call: TRBD1 (5 bases). The CDR3 contains 13 residues. The V end was cut by 5 bases, the J end by 6 bases, with 14 bases between. Per the germline V gene, CDR1 is SGHRS and CDR2 is YFSETQ. CDR3 in amino acids: CASSPMTDDGYTF. The CDR3 coding sequence is TGCGCCAGCAGTCCTATGACAGACGATGGCTACACCTTC.